A single sample is the source of the 17 T cell receptor beta chains below, sequenced in a study of blood T cell repertoires in COVID-19. Produced via immunoSEQ multiplex PCR; TCRdb's table is partial and in-frame only. The repertoire consists of under 500,000 clones, with approximately 90% occurring once and the leading ten covering around 4.5%. The sequencing input was peripheral blood. These receptors came from a woman in her 30s with acute or convalescent COVID-19.

The chain couples TRBV21-1 to TRBJ1-2; TRBD1 is the table's D call, not checked against the DNA. TRBV21-1 is recorded as a pseudogene. This CDR3 is built from 13 residues. The CDR3 sequence: CASARDRRHGYTF. The CDR3 nucleotides are TGTGCCAGCGCAAGGGACAGGCGTCATGGCTACACCTTC.

This clone appeared a few times. V gene TRBV18 combines with J gene TRBJ1-1, with 7 bases identical to TRBD1. This CDR3 contains 15 residues. Trimming cost V 3 bases and J 8 bases; bases outside gene matches: 12. From germline, CDR1 is KGHSH and CDR2 LQKENI. The CDR3 region has the DNA TGTGCCAGCTCACCCCCCGGCAGGGGGGCCATCGAAGCTTTCTTT. It translates to CASSPPGRGAIEAFF.

The V and J genes are TRBV29-1 and TRBJ2-1; D is uncertain. The V and J ends lost 8 bases and 4 bases respectively, with 12 bases between them. Germline V lookup: CDR1 SQVTM, CDR2 ANQGSEA. The CDR3 is 12 residues long. The CDR3 nucleotides read TGCAGCTCTGAGCACAGATACAATGAGCAGTTCTTC. Its protein is CSSEHRYNEQFF.

This chain connects TRBV10-3 to TRBJ2-3, with 7 bases lining up with TRBD2. The CDR3 totals 14 residues. CDR1 and CDR2 (germline): ENHRY, SYGVKD. Trimming cost V 11 bases and J 3 bases; bases outside gene matches: 11. The CDR3 DNA is TGTGCCGCCAGACCGGGACTAAATACAGATACGCAGTATTTT. Its protein product is CAARPGLNTDTQYF.

The chain recombines TRBV12-3 or TRBV12-4 with TRBJ1-2, with 7 nucleotides matching TRBD1. The CDR3 covers 12 residues. With V trimmed by 6 bases and J by 7 bases, 5 bases remained unmatched. CDR3 coding DNA: TGTGCCAGCAGCCGGGGACAGTTTGGCTACACCTTC. Protein product: CASSRGQFGYTF.

The V and J genes are TRBV28 and TRBJ1-1, with unresolved D. The CDR3 runs to 15 residues. Germline CDR1 is MDHEN and CDR2 is SYDVKM. Deletions cut 6 bases from V and 3 bases from J, with 17 bases between. CDR3 amino acids: CASSGESSKYTEAFF. As DNA, the CDR3 is TGTGCCAGCAGCGGAGAGTCTTCCAAGTACACTGAAGCTTTCTTT.

The CDR3 reads CASSPNLGSSYNEQFF. As DNA, the CDR3 is TGTGCCAGCAGTCCCAACCTCGGGTCCTCCTACAATGAGCAGTTCTTC. The chain combines TRBV2 with TRBJ2-1; D is ambiguous. The germline CDR1 and CDR2 sequences are SNHLY and FYNNEI. The CDR3 is 16 residues long. The V and J ends lost 5 bases and 0 bases respectively, with 14 bases between them.

The chain joins TRBV12-3 or TRBV12-4 to TRBJ2-7; no reliable D call. The V and J ends lost 4 bases and 1 base respectively, with 8 bases between them. The CDR3 is 13 amino acids. The CDR3 loop is CASSSSVSYEQYF. The CDR3 DNA is TGTGCCAGCAGTTCCTCGGTTTCCTACGAGCAGTACTTC.

The sample holds a few counts of this clone. V gene TRBV7-9 combines with J gene TRBJ1-2; 9 nucleotides agree with TRBD1. CDR1 SEHNR and CDR2 FQNEAQ come from the germline V gene (reference sequence). This CDR3 region has 15 residues. Unmatched junction bases numbered 6, after V lost 5 bases and J lost 2 bases. The CDR3 DNA is TGTGCCAGCAGCCCGGGACAGGGACCCAACTATGGCTACACCTTC. Translating gives CASSPGQGPNYGYTF.

This CDR3 reads CASSSPEENIQYF. The CDR3 bases are TGCGCCAGCAGCTCCCCGGAGGAAAACATTCAGTACTTC. V is TRBV5-1 and J is TRBJ2-4; TRBD2 might be the D (5 bases). V dropped 3 bases and J dropped 5 bases, with 9 bases sitting between them. This CDR3 region has 13 residues. The germline V gene has CDR1 SGHRS and CDR2 YFSETQ.

The chain links TRBV18 to TRBJ2-1, with a possible D match to TRBD1 (5 bases). The germline CDR1 and CDR2 sequences are KGHSH and LQKENI. V was shortened by 3 bases and J by 2 bases, with 8 bases between the two germline ends. The CDR3 spans 14 residues. CDR3 nucleotide sequence: TGTGCCAGCTCACCGCAGGGTACCTACAATGAGCAGTTCTTC. Translation gives CASSPQGTYNEQFF.

This chain joins TRBV6-1 and TRBJ2-2; D is ambiguous. V dropped 7 bases and J dropped 0 bases, with 6 bases sitting between them. There are 13 residues in the CDR3. Germline CDR1 and CDR2: MNHNS and SASEGT. The CDR3 loop reads CASKESNTGELFF. The CDR3 DNA is TGTGCCAGCAAGGAGTCGAACACCGGGGAGCTGTTTTTT.

This clone appeared a single time. The chain combines TRBV24-1 with TRBJ1-1; 10 bases are shared with TRBD1. The V gene's germline CDR1 is KGHDR and CDR2 SFDVKD. V dropped 4 bases and J dropped 8; count of bases not matched to a gene: 9. The CDR3 spans 15 residues. As DNA, the CDR3 is TGTGCCACCAGTGACGGGGGACAGGGGAAAAAAGAAGCTTTCTTT. This encodes CATSDGGQGKKEAFF.

Concerning this clone: One junction end disagrees with the germline gene, perhaps due to a read error. V is TRBV18 and J is TRBJ1-1, with D perhaps TRBD1 (5 bases). CDR3 length: 9 amino acids. Germline values: CDR1 KGHSH, CDR2 LQKENI. CDR3 nucleotides: TGTGCCAGCTCACCGGGACTCTACTTT. Translation: CASSPGLYF.

The chain uses TRBV5-4 and TRBJ2-3; 9 nucleotides match TRBD2. The CDR3 totals 17 residues. Germline-derived CDR1 and CDR2 are SGHNT and YYREEE (reference sequence). V shed 0 bases, J shed 2 bases, and the junction held 7 bases outside the gene matches. The CDR3 sequence is CASSLELAGDYTDTQYF. The DNA for the CDR3 is TGTGCCAGCAGCTTGGAATTAGCGGGGGACTACACAGATACGCAGTATTTT.

V gene TRBV4-1 combines with J gene TRBJ1-1; 8 nucleotides line up with TRBD1. J was trimmed by 4 bases and V by 6 bases; bases with no gene match: 7. The CDR3 consists of 14 residues. Germline CDR1 MGHRA, CDR2 YSYEKL. CDR3 sequence (DNA): TGCGCCAGCAGGGAAACAGGGGGGGCCACTGAAGCTTTCTTT. This gives the protein CASRETGGATEAFF.

V gene TRBV7-8 combines with J gene TRBJ2-3; 7 nucleotides match TRBD2. The germline CDR1 and CDR2 sequences are SGHVS and FQNEAQ. J lost 1 base, V lost 5 bases, and 9 bases had no gene match. The CDR3 totals 16 residues. The CDR3 sequence is CASSQNSGYGTDTQYF. The CDR3 nucleotides read TGTGCCAGCAGCCAAAATAGCGGGTACGGCACAGATACGCAGTATTTT.